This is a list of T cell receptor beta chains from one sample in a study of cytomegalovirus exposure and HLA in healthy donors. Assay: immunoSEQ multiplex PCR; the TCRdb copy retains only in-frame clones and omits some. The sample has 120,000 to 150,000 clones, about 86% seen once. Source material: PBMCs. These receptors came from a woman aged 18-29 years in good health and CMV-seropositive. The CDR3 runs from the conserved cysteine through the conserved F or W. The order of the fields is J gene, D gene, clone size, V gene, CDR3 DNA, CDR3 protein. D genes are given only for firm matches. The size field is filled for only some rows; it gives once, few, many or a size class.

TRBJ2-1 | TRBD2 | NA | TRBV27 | TGTGCCAGCAGTTTAGGGACTAGCGGGAGGAGCGATGAGCAGTTCTTC | CASSLGTSGRSDEQFF
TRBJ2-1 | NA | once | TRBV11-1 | TGTGCCAGCAGCTTCGGCGGGGAAGAGAATGAGCAGTTCTTC | CASSFGGEENEQFF
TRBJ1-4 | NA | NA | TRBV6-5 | TGTGCCAGCAGGGCAGTGGATGAAAAACTGTTTTTT | CASRAVDEKLFF
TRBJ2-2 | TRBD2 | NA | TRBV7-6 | TGTGCCAGCAGCTCGTTGACTAGCCCCGACACCGGGGAGCTGTTTTTT | CASSSLTSPDTGELFF
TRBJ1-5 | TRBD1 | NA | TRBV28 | TGTGCCAGCAGTACGTACAGGGGAGGCAATCAGCCCCAGCATTTT | CASSTYRGGNQPQHF
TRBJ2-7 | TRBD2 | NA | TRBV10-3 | TGTGCCATCAGCGGACTAGCGGGTTCCTACGAGCAGTACTTC | CAISGLAGSYEQYF
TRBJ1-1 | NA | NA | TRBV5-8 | TGTGCCAGCAGGAATGGGACATATCCAACTGAAGCTTTCTTT | CASRNGTYPTEAFF
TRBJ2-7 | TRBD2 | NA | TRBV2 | TGTGCCAGCAGTCGTTACAGCGGGGGTTCCTACGAGCAGTACTTC | CASSRYSGGSYEQYF
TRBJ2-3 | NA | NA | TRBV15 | TGTGCCACCAGCAGGGAACGGCCGGGGGATACGCAGTATTTT | CATSRERPGDTQYF
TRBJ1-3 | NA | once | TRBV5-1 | TGCGCCAGCAGCTTGGCCGGTGACTCTGGAAACACCATATATTTT | CASSLAGDSGNTIYF
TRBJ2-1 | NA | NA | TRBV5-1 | TGCGCCAGCAGGTCCGGGACACTCTACAATGAGCAGTTCTTC | CASRSGTLYNEQFF
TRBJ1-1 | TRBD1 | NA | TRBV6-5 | TGTGCCAGCAGAGTGACAGGGAATGGTTTAACTGAAGCTTTCTTT | CASRVTGNGLTEAFF
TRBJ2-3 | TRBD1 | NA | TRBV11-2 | TGTGCCAGCAGAACCACCGGGACAGGGAGAACAGATACGCAGTATTTT | CASRTTGTGRTDTQYF
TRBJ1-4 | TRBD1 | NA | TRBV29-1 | TGCAGCGTTGTTCCAGGACAGGGAGGAGGAAAACTGTTTTTT | CSVVPGQGGGKLFF
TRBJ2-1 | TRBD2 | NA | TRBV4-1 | TGCGCCAGCAGCCAAGAACTAGCGGGGGGCCGAGAGCAGTTCTTC | CASSQELAGGREQFF
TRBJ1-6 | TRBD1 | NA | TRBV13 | TGTGCCAGCAGCTTGGGGGACAGGGAAAATTCACCCCTCCACTTT | CASSLGDRENSPLHF
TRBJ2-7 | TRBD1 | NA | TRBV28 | TGTGCCAGCAGTCCCCTGACAGGGGTCAGCGAGCAGTACTTC | CASSPLTGVSEQYF
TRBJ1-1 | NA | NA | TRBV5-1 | TGCGCGAGCAAGGTAGGGGCGAACACTGAAGCTTTCTTT | CASKVGANTEAFF
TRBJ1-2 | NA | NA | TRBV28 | TGTGCCAGCAGTAAGGGGATCTATGGCTACACCTTC | CASSKGIYGYTF
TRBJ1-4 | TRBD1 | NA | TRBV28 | TGTGCCAGCAGCCCCTGGGACAGGGAGGTCGAAAAACTGTTTTTT | CASSPWDREVEKLFF
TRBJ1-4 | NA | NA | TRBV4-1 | TGCGCCAGCAGCCAAGATATGACTAAGAATGAAAAACTGTTTTTT | CASSQDMTKNEKLFF
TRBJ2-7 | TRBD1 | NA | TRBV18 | TGTGCCAGCTCACCAGGGACAGGTTTTATGGAGCAGTACTTC | CASSPGTGFMEQYF